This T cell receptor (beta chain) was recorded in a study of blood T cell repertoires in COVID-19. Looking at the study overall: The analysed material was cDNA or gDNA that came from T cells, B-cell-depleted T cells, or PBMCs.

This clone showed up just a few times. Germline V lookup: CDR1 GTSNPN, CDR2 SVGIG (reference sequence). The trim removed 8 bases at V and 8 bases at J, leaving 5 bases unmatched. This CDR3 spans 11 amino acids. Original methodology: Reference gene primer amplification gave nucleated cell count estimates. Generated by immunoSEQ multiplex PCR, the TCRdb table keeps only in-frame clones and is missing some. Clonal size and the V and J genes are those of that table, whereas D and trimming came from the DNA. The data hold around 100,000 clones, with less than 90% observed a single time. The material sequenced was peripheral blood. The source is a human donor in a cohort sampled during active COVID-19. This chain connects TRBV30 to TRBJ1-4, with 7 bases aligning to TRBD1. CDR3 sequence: CAGAQGEKLFF. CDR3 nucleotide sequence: TGTGCCGGAGCACAGGGGGAAAAACTGTTTTTT.